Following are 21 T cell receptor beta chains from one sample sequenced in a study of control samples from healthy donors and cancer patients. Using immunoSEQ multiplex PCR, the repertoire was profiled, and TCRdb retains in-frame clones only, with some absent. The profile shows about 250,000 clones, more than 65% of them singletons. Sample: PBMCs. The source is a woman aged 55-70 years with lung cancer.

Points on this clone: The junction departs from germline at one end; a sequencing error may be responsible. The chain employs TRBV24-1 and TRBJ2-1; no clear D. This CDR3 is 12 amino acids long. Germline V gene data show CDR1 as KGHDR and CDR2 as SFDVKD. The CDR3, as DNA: TGTGCCACAAGTGGGTTGGGGTACGAGCAGTTCTTC. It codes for CATSGLGYEQFF.

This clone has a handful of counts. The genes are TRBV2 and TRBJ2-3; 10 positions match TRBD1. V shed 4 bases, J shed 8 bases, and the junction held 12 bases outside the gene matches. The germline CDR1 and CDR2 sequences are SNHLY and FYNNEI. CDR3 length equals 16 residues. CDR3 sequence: CASSVAGTGVVGTQYF. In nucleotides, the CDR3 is TGTGCCAGCAGTGTAGCCGGGACAGGGGTAGTGGGTACGCAGTATTTT.

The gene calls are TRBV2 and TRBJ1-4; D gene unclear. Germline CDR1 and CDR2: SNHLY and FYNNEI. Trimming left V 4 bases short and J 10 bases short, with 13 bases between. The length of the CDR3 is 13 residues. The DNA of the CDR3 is TGTGCCAGCAGTGGTGAAGGGATTCCAAAACTGTTTTTT. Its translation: CASSGEGIPKLFF.

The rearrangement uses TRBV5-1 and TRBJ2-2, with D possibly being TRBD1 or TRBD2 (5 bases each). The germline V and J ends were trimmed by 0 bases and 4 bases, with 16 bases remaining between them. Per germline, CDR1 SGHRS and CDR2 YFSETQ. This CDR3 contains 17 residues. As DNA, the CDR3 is TGCGCCAGCAGCTTGGACCCCGGCCAGAGGGGCACCGGGGAGCTGTTTTTT. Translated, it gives CASSLDPGQRGTGELFF.

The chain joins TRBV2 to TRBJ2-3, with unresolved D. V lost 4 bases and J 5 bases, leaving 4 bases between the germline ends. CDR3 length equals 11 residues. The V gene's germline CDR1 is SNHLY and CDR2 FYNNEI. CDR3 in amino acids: CASSGLDTQYF. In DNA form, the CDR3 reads TGTGCCAGCAGTGGGTTAGATACGCAGTATTTT. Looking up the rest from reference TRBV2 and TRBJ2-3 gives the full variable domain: EPEVTQTPSHQVTQMGQEVILRCVPISNHLYFYWYRQILGQKVEFLVSFYNNEISEKSEIFDDQFSVERPDGSNFTLKIRSTKLEDSAMYFCASSGLDTQYFGPGTRLTVL.

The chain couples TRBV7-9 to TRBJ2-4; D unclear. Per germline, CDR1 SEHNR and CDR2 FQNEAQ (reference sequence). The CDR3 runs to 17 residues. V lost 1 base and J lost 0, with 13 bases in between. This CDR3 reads CASSLGNHTLAKNIQYF. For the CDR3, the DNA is TGTGCCAGCAGCTTAGGGAATCATACCTTAGCCAAAAACATTCAGTACTTC.

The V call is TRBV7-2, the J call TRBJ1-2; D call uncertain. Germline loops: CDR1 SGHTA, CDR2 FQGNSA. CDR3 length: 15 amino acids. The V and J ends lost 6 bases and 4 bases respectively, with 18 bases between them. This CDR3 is CASRPGSSASYGYTF. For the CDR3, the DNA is TGTGCCAGCAGACCTGGATCGTCAGCCAGCTATGGCTACACCTTC.

CDR3 in amino acids: CASSLPGNGYTF. CDR3 DNA: TGTGCCAGCAGTTTACCCGGGAATGGCTACACCTTC. The chain carries TRBV28 and TRBJ1-2; D unresolved. The germline V and J ends were trimmed by 2 bases and 6 bases, with 7 bases remaining between them. This CDR3 contains 12 residues. Looked up from germline, CDR1 is MDHEN and CDR2 is SYDVKM.

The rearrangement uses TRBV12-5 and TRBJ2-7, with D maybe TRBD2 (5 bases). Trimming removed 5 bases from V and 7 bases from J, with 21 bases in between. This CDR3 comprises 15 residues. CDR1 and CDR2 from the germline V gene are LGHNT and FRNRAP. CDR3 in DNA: TGTGCTAGTGGTGCCTCAGACGAGGGTTGGGGAGAGCAGTACTTC. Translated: CASGASDEGWGEQYF.

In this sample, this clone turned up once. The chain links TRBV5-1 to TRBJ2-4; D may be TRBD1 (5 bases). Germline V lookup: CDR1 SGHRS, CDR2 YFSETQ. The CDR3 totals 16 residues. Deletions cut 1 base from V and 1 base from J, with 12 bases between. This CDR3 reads CASSLSQGMAKNIQYF. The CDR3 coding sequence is TGCGCCAGCAGCTTGAGTCAGGGAATGGCCAAAAACATTCAGTACTTC.

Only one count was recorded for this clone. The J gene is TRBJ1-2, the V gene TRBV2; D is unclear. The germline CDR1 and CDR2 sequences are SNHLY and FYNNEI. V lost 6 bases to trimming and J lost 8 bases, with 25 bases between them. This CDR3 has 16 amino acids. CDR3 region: CASSRTNSLEGFGYTF. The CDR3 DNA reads TGTGCCAGCAGCCGTACAAATTCCCTGGAGGGCTTCGGCTACACCTTC.

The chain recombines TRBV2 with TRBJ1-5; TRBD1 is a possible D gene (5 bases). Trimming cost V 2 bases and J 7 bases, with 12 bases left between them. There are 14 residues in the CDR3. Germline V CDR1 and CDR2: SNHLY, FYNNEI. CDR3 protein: CASSEQGAPQPQHF. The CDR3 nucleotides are TGTGCCAGCAGTGAACAAGGGGCGCCCCAGCCCCAGCATTTT.

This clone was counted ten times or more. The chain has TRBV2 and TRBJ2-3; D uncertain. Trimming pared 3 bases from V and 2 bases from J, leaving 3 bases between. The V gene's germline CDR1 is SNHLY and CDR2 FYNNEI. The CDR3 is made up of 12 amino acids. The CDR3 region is CASSDLTDTQYF. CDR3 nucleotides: TGTGCCAGCAGTGACCTCACAGATACGCAGTATTTT.

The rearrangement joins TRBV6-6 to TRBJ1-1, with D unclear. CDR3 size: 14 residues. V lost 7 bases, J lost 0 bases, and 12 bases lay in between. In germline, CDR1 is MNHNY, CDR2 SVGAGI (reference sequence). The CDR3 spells CASNGPGLNTEAFF. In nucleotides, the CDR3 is TGTGCCAGCAACGGCCCGGGCCTGAACACTGAAGCTTTCTTT.

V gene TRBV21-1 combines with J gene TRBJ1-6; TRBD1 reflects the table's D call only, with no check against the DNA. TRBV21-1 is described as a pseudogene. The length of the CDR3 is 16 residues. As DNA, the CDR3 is TGTGCCAGCAGCAACTACAGGGTACTCACGGAGTCACCCCTCCACTTT. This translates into CASSNYRVLTESPLHF.

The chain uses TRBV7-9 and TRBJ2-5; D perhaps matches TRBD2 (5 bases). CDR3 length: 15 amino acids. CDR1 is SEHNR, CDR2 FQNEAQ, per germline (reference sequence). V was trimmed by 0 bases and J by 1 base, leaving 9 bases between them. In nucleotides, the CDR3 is TGTGCCAGCAGCTTAGCGGGCGGGTCCCAAGAGACCCAGTACTTC. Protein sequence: CASSLAGGSQETQYF.

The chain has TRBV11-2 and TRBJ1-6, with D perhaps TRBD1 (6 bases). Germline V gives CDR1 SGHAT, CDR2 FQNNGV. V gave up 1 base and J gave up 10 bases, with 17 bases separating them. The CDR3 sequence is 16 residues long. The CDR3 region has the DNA TGTGCCAGCAGCTTAGGATTTCCGGGGGCTGGATCACCCCTCCACTTT. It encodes CASSLGFPGAGSPLHF.

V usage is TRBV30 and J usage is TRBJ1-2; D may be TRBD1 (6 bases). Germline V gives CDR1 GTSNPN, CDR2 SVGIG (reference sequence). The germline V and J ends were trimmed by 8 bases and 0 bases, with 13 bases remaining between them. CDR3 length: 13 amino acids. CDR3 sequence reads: CATGGAANYGYTF. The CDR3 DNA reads TGTGCCACCGGGGGGGCAGCTAACTATGGCTACACCTTC.

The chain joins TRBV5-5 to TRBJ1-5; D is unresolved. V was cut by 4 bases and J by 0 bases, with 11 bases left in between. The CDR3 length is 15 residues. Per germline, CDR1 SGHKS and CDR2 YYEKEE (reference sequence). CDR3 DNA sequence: TGTGCCAGCAGCAGAGAGAACTATAGCAATCAGCCCCAGCATTTT. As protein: CASSRENYSNQPQHF.

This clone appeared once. CDR3 nucleotides: TGTGCCAGTAGTCCTGGGACAGGGGGAAACATTCAGTACTTC. It specifies CASSPGTGGNIQYF. The chain joins TRBV19 to TRBJ2-4, with 11 bases fitting TRBD1. The germline gives CDR1 LNHDA, CDR2 SQIVND (reference sequence). V lost 5 bases to trimming and J lost 6 bases; unmatched junction nucleotides: 3. There are 14 residues in the CDR3.

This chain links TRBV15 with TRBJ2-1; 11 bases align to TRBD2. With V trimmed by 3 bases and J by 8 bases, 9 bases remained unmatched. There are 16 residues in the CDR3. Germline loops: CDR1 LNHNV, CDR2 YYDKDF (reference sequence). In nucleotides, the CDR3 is TGTGCCACCAGCAGGAGACTAGCGGGATCTGTCGATGAGCAGTTCTTC. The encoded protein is CATSRRLAGSVDEQFF.